Shown below are 3 T cell receptor beta chains from a single sample sequenced in a study of T cells in tumors after PD-1 blockade (dated by TCRdb to between 2019 and 2020). The library was built by means of the immunoSEQ multiplex PCR assay. TCRdb re-hosts the immuneACCESS table, in-frame sequences only. Its copies lack some clones; in the studies checked, an unresolved V gene accounts for under half of them, and the cause for the rest is not known. The sample table contains fewer than 15,000 clones; only one count was recorded for about 62% of them. The ten largest clones add up to 20% to 30% of the sample. The time point label, as the study defines it: before anti-PD-1 therapy. The specimen comprised tumor tissue, sampled before anti-PD-1 treatment. The receptors come from a human donor with cutaneous squamous cell carcinoma.

The CDR3 bases are TGCGCCAGCAGCCTACTAGCGGGGACTAGCACAGATACGCAGTATTTT. This translates into CASSLLAGTSTDTQYF. V gene TRBV4-3 combines with J gene TRBJ2-3; 10 bases match TRBD2. The CDR3 has 16 amino acids. After removal of 4 bases from V and 0 bases from J, the junction contained 4 bases not matched to a gene. The germline V gene encodes CDR1 LGHNA and CDR2 YSLEER.

This clone was found once. The rearrangement links TRBV4-1 to TRBJ2-7; tentatively, D is TRBD2 (6 bases). V lost 10 bases to trimming and J lost 3 bases, with 22 bases between them. CDR3 length equals 15 residues. Germline CDR1 reads MGHRA; CDR2 reads YSYEKL. The CDR3 DNA reads as TGCGCCACTAGCGCCTGGCGGGGAAGCTTCTACGAGCAGTACTTC. Amino acids: CATSAWRGSFYEQYF.

This rearrangement joins TRBV18 to TRBJ2-3; no definite D call. CDR1 and CDR2 (germline): KGHSH, LQKENI. CDR3 length: 13 residues. Trimming took 4 bases from V and 5 from J, leaving 10 bases between them. CDR3 loop: CASSLLAGDTQYF. As DNA, the CDR3 is TGTGCCAGCTCACTTCTGGCTGGAGATACGCAGTATTTT.